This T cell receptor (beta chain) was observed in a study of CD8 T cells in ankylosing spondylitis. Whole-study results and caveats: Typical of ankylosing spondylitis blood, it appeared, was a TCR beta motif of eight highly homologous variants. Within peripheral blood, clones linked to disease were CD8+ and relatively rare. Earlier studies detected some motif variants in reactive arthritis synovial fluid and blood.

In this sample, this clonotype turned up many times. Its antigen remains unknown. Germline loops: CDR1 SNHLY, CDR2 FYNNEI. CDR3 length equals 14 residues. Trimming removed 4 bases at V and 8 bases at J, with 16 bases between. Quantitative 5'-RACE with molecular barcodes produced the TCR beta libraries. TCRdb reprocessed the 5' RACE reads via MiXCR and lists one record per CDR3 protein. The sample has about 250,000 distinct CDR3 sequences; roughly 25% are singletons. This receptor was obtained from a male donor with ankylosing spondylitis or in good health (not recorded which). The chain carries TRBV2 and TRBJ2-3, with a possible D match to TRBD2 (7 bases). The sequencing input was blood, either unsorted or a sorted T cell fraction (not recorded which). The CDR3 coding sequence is TGTGCCAGCAGTGGCGCGGGGGCCGGACTTACGCAGTATTTT. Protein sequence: CASSGAGAGLTQYF.